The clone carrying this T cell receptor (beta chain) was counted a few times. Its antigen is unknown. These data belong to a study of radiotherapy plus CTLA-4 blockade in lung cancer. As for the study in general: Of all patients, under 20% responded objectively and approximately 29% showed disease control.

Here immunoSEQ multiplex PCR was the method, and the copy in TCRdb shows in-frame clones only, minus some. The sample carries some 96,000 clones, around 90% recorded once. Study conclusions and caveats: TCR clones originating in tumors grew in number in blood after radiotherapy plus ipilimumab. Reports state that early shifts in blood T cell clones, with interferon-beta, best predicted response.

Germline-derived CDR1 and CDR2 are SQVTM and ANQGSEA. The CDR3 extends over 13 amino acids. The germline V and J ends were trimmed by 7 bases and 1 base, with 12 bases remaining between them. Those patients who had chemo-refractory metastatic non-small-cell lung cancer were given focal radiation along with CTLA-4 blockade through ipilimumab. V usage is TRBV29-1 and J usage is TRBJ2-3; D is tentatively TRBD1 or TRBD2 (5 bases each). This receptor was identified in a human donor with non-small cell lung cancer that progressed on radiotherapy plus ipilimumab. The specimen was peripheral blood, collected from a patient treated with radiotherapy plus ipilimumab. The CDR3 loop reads CSALGVGTDTQYF. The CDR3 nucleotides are TGCAGCGCACTAGGGGTGGGCACAGATACGCAGTATTTT.